This T cell receptor beta chain was sequenced for a study of blood T cell repertoires in COVID-19. Turning to the study itself: In each case, the material was cDNA or gDNA derived from T cells, B-cell-depleted T cells, or PBMCs.

Trimming cost V 0 bases and J 0 bases, with 3 bases left between them. CDR1 and CDR2 (germline): KGHSH, LQKENI. The CDR3 loop spans 13 amino acids. Recruited during active infection, patients (from Seattle) were subsequently followed longitudinally. Worth noting for this clone: This CDR3 is also generated by other DNA sequences in the sample.

The method was immunoSEQ multiplex PCR; TCRdb's version includes in-frame clones alone and lacks a portion of them. The profile shows around 480,000 clones, 88% of them singletons. The rearrangement joins TRBV18 to TRBJ2-7; unclear D gene. Specimen: peripheral blood. The source is a woman aged 45-60 years with COVID-19, enrolled during active disease. CDR3 amino acids: CASSPPSSYEQYF. DNA for the CDR3: TGTGCCAGCTCACCACCGAGCTCCTACGAGCAGTACTTC.